The 21 T cell receptor beta chains in this list originate from one sample, sequenced in a study of T cell responses to AZD1222 COVID-19 vaccine. Measured with immunoSEQ multiplex PCR; TCRdb has only the in-frame clones, and not every one. The sample holds roughly 120,000 clones, approximately 89% seen once. Sequenced here: peripheral blood, sampled on day 0 of AZD1222 vaccination. These receptors were taken from an adult in good health.

The V call is TRBV7-2, the J call TRBJ1-1, with TRBD1 as a possible D gene (5 bases). Germline-derived CDR1 and CDR2 are SGHTA and FQGNSA. With 3 bases removed from V and 2 bases from J, the gap between germline ends came to 7 bases. The CDR3 length is 13 residues. CDR3 in amino acids: CASSLTANTEAFF. CDR3 coding DNA: TGTGCCAGCAGCTTGACAGCTAACACTGAAGCTTTCTTT.

This chain uses TRBV28 with TRBJ2-7, with TRBD1 matching 7 bases. CDR1 and CDR2 from the germline V gene are MDHEN and SYDVKM. The CDR3 covers 14 residues. The trim removed 2 bases at V and 5 bases at J, leaving 6 bases unmatched. CDR3 DNA: TGTGCCAGCAGTTTAAACAGGGGATTGCACGAGCAGTACTTC. Its protein is CASSLNRGLHEQYF.

The J gene is TRBJ2-1, the V gene TRBV2; 7 bases align to TRBD2. CDR3 size: 14 residues. Unmatched junction bases numbered 9, after V lost 8 bases and J lost 5 bases. Germline CDR1 SNHLY, CDR2 FYNNEI. The CDR3 sequence is CASRGVVFDNEQFF. The CDR3 DNA sequence: TGTGCCAGCCGGGGGGTCGTGTTCGACAATGAGCAGTTCTTC.

In nucleotides, the CDR3 is TGTGCCAGCAGCTTAGACACAGGGTTCGGGGAGCTGTTTTTT. Its protein product is CASSLDTGFGELFF. The rearrangement joins TRBV7-2 to TRBJ2-2; possibly TRBD1 for D (6 bases). The V end was cut by 1 base, the J end by 7 bases, with 10 bases between. Germline CDR1 and CDR2: SGHTA and FQGNSA. This CDR3 region has 14 residues.

CDR3 nucleotides: TGTGCCAGCAGTTCCCGGGGTTCTATGGATGAGCAGTTCTTC. Translating it yields CASSSRGSMDEQFF. The chain carries TRBV6-6 and TRBJ2-1; perhaps TRBD2 as D (5 bases). The CDR3 spans 14 residues. The germline CDR1 and CDR2 sequences are MNHNY and SVGAGI (reference sequence). V lost 4 bases to trimming and J lost 8 bases, with 15 bases between them.

DNA for the CDR3: TGTGCCAGCAGTGATAGTCAGGGAGGGGGGAACACTGAAGCTTTCTTT. It translates to CASSDSQGGGNTEAFF. V usage is TRBV25-1 and J usage is TRBJ1-1; a weak D match, TRBD1 (6 bases). Germline loops: CDR1 MGHDK, CDR2 SYGVNS. This CDR3 has 16 amino acids. Trimming removed 3 bases from V and 1 base from J, with 15 bases in between. Filled out from reference TRBV25-1 and TRBJ1-1, the complete variable domain reads EADIYQTPRYLVIGTGKKITLECSQTMGHDKMYWYQQDPGMELHLIHYSYGVNSTEKGDLSSESTVSRIRTEHFPLTLESARPSHTSQYLCASSDSQGGGNTEAFFGQGTRLTVV.

The chain's CDR3 is CASIYADRGDYGYTF. Here the CDR3 DNA reads TGTGCCAGCATTTACGCGGACAGGGGTGACTATGGCTACACCTTC. The chain joins TRBV28 to TRBJ1-2; 9 positions match TRBD1. CDR3 size: 15 residues. The germline V gene has CDR1 MDHEN and CDR2 SYDVKM. Trimming took 7 bases from V and 3 from J; bases not matched to a gene: 9.

This clone was picked up a small number of times. The chain carries TRBV28 and TRBJ2-7; D unclear. The V end lost 2 bases, the J end lost 4 bases, and 3 bases lay between the germline ends. The CDR3 has 11 residues. Germline V gene lookup returns CDR1 MDHEN and CDR2 SYDVKM. CDR3 amino acids: CASSLAYEQYF. For the CDR3, the DNA is TGTGCCAGCAGTTTAGCTTACGAGCAGTACTTC.

The V and J genes are TRBV2 and TRBJ1-6; D uncertain. Trimming cost V 5 bases and J 7 bases, with 15 bases left between them. Germline loops: CDR1 SNHLY, CDR2 FYNNEI. The CDR3 spans 15 residues. This CDR3 reads CASSPRIVRNSPLHF. For the CDR3, the DNA is TGTGCCAGCAGTCCCCGTATAGTCCGAAATTCACCCCTCCACTTT.

V usage is TRBV2 and J usage is TRBJ2-3; 7 bases agree with TRBD2. CDR1 and CDR2 (germline): SNHLY, FYNNEI. The CDR3 sequence is 14 residues long. J gave up 0 bases and V 7 bases, and 4 bases lay outside the gene matches. DNA of the CDR3: TGTGCCAGCAAGAGCGGGGTTAGCACAGATACGCAGTATTTT. Its protein is CASKSGVSTDTQYF. Full variable domain (missing parts from reference TRBV2 and TRBJ2-3): EPEVTQTPSHQVTQMGQEVILRCVPISNHLYFYWYRQILGQKVEFLVSFYNNEISEKSEIFDDQFSVERPDGSNFTLKIRSTKLEDSAMYFCASKSGVSTDTQYFGPGTRLTVL.

This chain links TRBV28 with TRBJ2-2; 7 bases fit TRBD1. The CDR3 has 13 amino acids. CDR1 MDHEN and CDR2 SYDVKM come from the germline V gene. J was trimmed by 7 bases and V by 9 bases; bases with no gene match: 8. As DNA, the CDR3 is TGTGCCAGTGGCAGGGGGTATAACGGGGAGCTGTTTTTT. It yields the protein CASGRGYNGELFF.

V is TRBV3-1 (or the pseudogene TRBV3-2) and J is TRBJ2-2; D may be TRBD1 (6 bases). CDR1 is LGHDT, CDR2 YNNKEL, per germline (reference sequence). Deletions cut 5 bases from V and 5 bases from J, with 12 bases between. CDR3 length equals 14 residues. Written as DNA, the CDR3 is TGTGCCAGCAGCGGTACGACAGGAACCGGGGAGCTGTTTTTT. Encoded protein: CASSGTTGTGELFF.

This clone was seen a handful of times. V and J are TRBV6-2 or TRBV6-3 and TRBJ1-6; a weak D match, TRBD1 (6 bases). Trimming stripped 2 bases from V and 7 bases from J, with 9 bases between. The length of the CDR3 is 14 residues. From germline, CDR1 is MNHEY and CDR2 SVGEGT. The CDR3 reads CASSYGTTNSPLHF. In DNA form, the CDR3 reads TGTGCCAGCAGTTACGGGACAACCAATTCACCCCTCCACTTT.

This chain uses TRBV10-3 with TRBJ2-7; 9 bases are a match to TRBD2. Losses at the gene ends were 10 bases for V and 2 bases for J; bases not matched to a gene: 6. Germline V lookup: CDR1 ENHRY, CDR2 SYGVKD. The CDR3 sequence is 13 residues long. The CDR3: CATLAGPTYEQYF. CDR3 sequence (DNA): TGTGCCACTCTAGCGGGGCCGACCTACGAGCAGTACTTC.

This chain links TRBV19 with TRBJ1-1; no definite D call. Trimming cost V 3 bases and J 2 bases, with 7 bases left between them. The germline V gene encodes CDR1 LNHDA and CDR2 SQIVND (reference sequence). The CDR3 has 13 residues. The CDR3 DNA sequence: TGTGCCAGTAGTATGACCCGTAACACTGAAGCTTTCTTT. As protein: CASSMTRNTEAFF.

V and J are TRBV6-5 and TRBJ1-5; the D gene is possibly TRBD1 (5 bases). This CDR3 has 15 amino acids. The germline V gene encodes CDR1 MNHEY and CDR2 SVGAGI. The V end was cut by 6 bases, the J end by 3 bases, with 15 bases between. In nucleotides, the CDR3 is TGTGCCAGCAGCCCCGGGACGGTGAACAATCAGCCCCAGCATTTT. Protein product: CASSPGTVNNQPQHF.

The CDR3 coding sequence is TGTGCCAGCAGTCCTCCGGGACTAGCGGTCGGGGAGCTGTTTTTT. Translating gives CASSPPGLAVGELFF. The rearrangement joins TRBV7-9 to TRBJ2-2; 11 nucleotides match TRBD2. J gave up 7 bases and V 6 bases, and 7 bases lay outside the gene matches. Germline V gene lookup returns CDR1 SEHNR and CDR2 FQNEAQ (reference sequence). The CDR3 covers 15 residues.

The chain recombines TRBV7-6 with TRBJ2-1, with D unclear. The CDR3 is made up of 16 amino acids. The V gene lost 2 bases and the J gene lost 0 bases, with 11 bases spanning the gap. The germline V gene encodes CDR1 SGHVS and CDR2 FNYEAQ. CDR3 DNA: TGTGCCAGCAGCTTAACCTCGGCGAGCTCCTACAATGAGCAGTTCTTC. As protein: CASSLTSASSYNEQFF.

The chain has TRBV6-5 and TRBJ1-2, with D tentatively TRBD1 (5 bases). V was trimmed by 0 bases and J by 4 bases, leaving 9 bases between them. Looked up from germline, CDR1 is MNHEY and CDR2 is SVGAGI. The CDR3 runs to 14 residues. CDR3 sequence: CASSYSPGTYGYTF. CDR3 DNA: TGTGCCAGCAGTTACTCCCCAGGGACCTATGGCTACACCTTC.

The V call is TRBV2, the J call TRBJ1-4; 8 nucleotides align to TRBD1. Germline V gene sequence: CDR1 SNHLY, CDR2 FYNNEI. The CDR3 length is 15 residues. The V gene end was trimmed by 7 bases and the J gene end by 2 bases; junction bases not matched to a gene: 6. The CDR3 DNA reads TGTGCCAGCAAGAACCGACAGGGGACTAATGAAAAACTGTTTTTT. It translates to CASKNRQGTNEKLFF.

V and J are TRBV18 and TRBJ1-1; the match to TRBD1 covers 10 bases. The CDR3 contains 17 residues. Trimming removed 1 base from V and 0 bases from J; junction bases left unmatched: 5. Germline V gene data show CDR1 as KGHSH and CDR2 as LQKENI. Here the CDR3 reads CASSPRGTGVMNTEAFF. The CDR3 bases are TGTGCCAGCTCACCACGTGGGACAGGGGTGATGAACACTGAAGCTTTCTTT.